A selection of T cell receptor beta chains follows, all from one sample in a study of naive and memory T cell subsets. In TCRdb, the UMI-ligation and nested PCR reads were re-called with MiXCR into one record per CDR3 protein. The sample holds roughly 31,000 distinct CDR3 sequences, about 10% seen once. Sequencing was carried out using effector memory CD4+ T cells from blood. Receptor source: a human donor in good health. Both conserved end residues are part of each CDR3. The D gene is left open where the match is weak. Rows may omit the clone size; those that give it use once, few, many or a size class.

D gene: NA
clone size: many
J gene: TRBJ1-5
V gene: TRBV6-1
CDR3 DNA: TGTGCCAGCACTTCCAATCAGCCCCAGCATTTT
CDR3 protein: CASTSNQPQHF

D gene: NA
clone size: NA
J gene: TRBJ2-3
V gene: TRBV20-1
CDR3 DNA: TGCAGTGCTCTAACAGTAATTAGCACAGATACGCAGTATTTT
CDR3 protein: CSALTVISTDTQYF

D gene: NA
clone size: medium-sized
J gene: TRBJ2-2
V gene: TRBV3-1
CDR3 DNA: TGTGCCAGCAGCCTAAACGTGAGGGAGCTGTTTTTT
CDR3 protein: CASSLNVRELFF

D gene: NA
clone size: many
J gene: TRBJ2-6
V gene: TRBV4-3
CDR3 DNA: TGCGCCAGCAGCCAAGTTCCGACAGGTTTTTTCTCTGGGGCCAACGTCCTGACTTTC
CDR3 protein: CASSQVPTGFFSGANVLTF

D gene: TRBD1
clone size: few
J gene: TRBJ2-7
V gene: TRBV2
CDR3 DNA: TGTGCCAGCACTTCGGGACAGAACTACGAGCAGTACTTC
CDR3 protein: CASTSGQNYEQYF

D gene: NA
clone size: NA
J gene: TRBJ1-2
V gene: TRBV7-9
CDR3 DNA: TGTGCCAGCGGACCTCTAGAGGGCTACACCTTC
CDR3 protein: CASGPLEGYTF

D gene: TRBD1
clone size: NA
J gene: TRBJ2-5
V gene: TRBV4-1
CDR3 DNA: TGCGCCAGCAGCCGGCCGGGACAGACGCAAGAGACCCAGTACTTC
CDR3 protein: CASSRPGQTQETQYF

D gene: NA
clone size: NA
J gene: TRBJ1-2
V gene: TRBV7-2
CDR3 DNA: TGTGCCAGCAGCCTGACGTGGCAGAACTATGGCTACACCTTC
CDR3 protein: CASSLTWQNYGYTF

D gene: NA
clone size: many
J gene: TRBJ2-2
V gene: TRBV2
CDR3 DNA: TGTGCCAGCAGTGTGGGAGCCCGGGGAGGGGAGCTGTTTTTT
CDR3 protein: CASSVGARGGELFF

D gene: NA
clone size: NA
J gene: TRBJ2-1
V gene: TRBV30
CDR3 DNA: TGTGCCTGGAGTCGCAGGTCCGAGCAGTTCTTC
CDR3 protein: CAWSRRSEQFF

D gene: TRBD2
clone size: many
J gene: TRBJ2-3
V gene: TRBV7-3
CDR3 DNA: TGTGCCAGCAGCCCAGGACTAGCGGGCAACGCTTATGCCACAGATACGCAGTATTTT
CDR3 protein: CASSPGLAGNAYATDTQYF

D gene: NA
clone size: many
J gene: TRBJ2-5
V gene: TRBV20-1
CDR3 DNA: TGCAGTGCTTGGAAGCGAGAACAAGAGACCCAGTACTTC
CDR3 protein: CSAWKREQETQYF

D gene: TRBD2
clone size: many
J gene: TRBJ2-2
V gene: TRBV20-1
CDR3 DNA: TGCAGTGCTGGTTCGGGACTAGCGGGCGGGGAGCTGTTTTTT
CDR3 protein: CSAGSGLAGGELFF

D gene: TRBD1
clone size: NA
J gene: TRBJ2-3
V gene: TRBV6-2/TRBV6-3
CDR3 DNA: TGTGCCAGCAGTTCAACAGGGGGCATTCCAGATACGCAGTATTTT
CDR3 protein: CASSSTGGIPDTQYF